This TCR beta chain stems from a study of T cells after yellow fever vaccination. Points from the study as a whole: The secondary T-cell response peaked on day 5, not day 15, but was weaker. The booster saw the reappearance of most primary-vaccination clones (more than 95% CD4, 88% CD8).

A universal primer site and UMIs were added as TCR cDNA was made by 5'RACE template switching. TCRdb analysed the 5' RACE reads with MiXCR anew, one entry per CDR3 protein. The sample shows approximately 120,000 distinct CDR3 sequences, 7.4% of them seen only once. This clonotype was counted many times. Its antigen is undetermined. One end of the junction is discordant with germline, which a read error may explain. Germline V gene lookup returns CDR1 SSHAT and CDR2 FNYEAQ (reference sequence). CDR3 size: 15 residues. The sequencing here drew on CD4+ T cells sorted from PBMCs, taken 10 days after the first yellow fever vaccination. The sequence was collected from a man younger than 35 who received the YFV17D yellow fever vaccine. This rearrangement joins TRBV7-7 to TRBJ2-1, with D perhaps matching TRBD2 (7 bases). CDR3 amino acids: CASSLVGGPDNEQFF. CDR3 DNA: TGTGCTAGCAGCCTGGTGGGGGGGCCGGACAATGAGCAGTTCTTC.